This T cell receptor beta chain was recorded in a study of cytomegalovirus exposure and HLA in healthy donors (dated by TCRdb to the late 2010s). As for the study more broadly: According to an earlier analysis of around 600 of the donors, about 179 million T cells yielded 100 million or so unique TCR beta sequences and less than 300 Gb of sequence data. An early release covering around 630 HLA-typed donors comprised roughly 300 gigabases of sequencing data and around 80 million unique TCR sequences. Among the roughly 370 genotyped donors, under 90% belonged to the genetic ancestry cluster associated with self-reported Caucasian donors. The study aimed to test whether cataloging public T cell receptors could reveal signatures of past pathogen exposure. The study profiled the T cell repertoires of about 640 subjects by immunosequencing and related them to cytomegalovirus serostatus. In addition to the first cohort of approximately 670 subjects, a separate validation cohort of 130 or so different subjects was used. High-throughput TCR immunosequencing, statistical association of individual TCRs with disease status, and machine learning were combined to predict cytomegalovirus infection status. To study patterns of TCR occurrence, a later analysis re-analyzed previously published TCR beta repertoires from more than 550 donors and added high-resolution HLA genotyping. The later analysis used no new phenotypic data to find candidate immune exposures, relying instead on TCR beta sequences and their occurrence across donors. An earlier analysis of several hundred of the donors used high-throughput TCR beta sequencing to judge whether each TCR beta V gene segment behaved as functional or pseudogenic. Donor age, sex, ethnicity and CMV serostatus were compiled together with the repertoire data. A later genetic analysis used genome-wide SNP genotypes for about three fifths of the 666 donors, treating that subset as a discovery cohort. All discovery cohort repertoires had been generated using a single sequencing platform. HLA typing covered class I and class II loci at four-digit resolution. Typing coverage differed by locus: A, B, C, DRB1 and DQB1 were typed in about 620-640 donors, DQA1 in roughly 500, DPA1 in 606, and DPB1 in 450 to 490. Four to six DR-DQ haplotypes were handled as single units for association and clustering, since linkage in the cohort was strong. Among around 400 genotyped donors of the cohort, an average of approximately 240,000 unique TCR beta nucleotide sequences were sequenced per donor, around 18% of them non-productive.

The library was built by means of the immunoSEQ multiplex PCR assay. A mixture of 60 forward primers for TCR Vbeta segments and 13 reverse primers for TCR Jbeta segments was used in the multiplex PCR. The CDR3 region of rearranged TCR beta genes was amplified from genomic DNA with a multiplex PCR assay. Amplified TCR beta libraries were sequenced as 87-base-pair reads on the Illumina HiSeq System. As for the authors' bioinformatics: A later analysis tallied 75 million to 95 million unique TCR beta chains across the 666 repertoires, and 10 million to 11 million of those chains were shared by two or more donors. A nearest-neighbor algorithm error-corrected the raw reads and collapsed the reads into unique sequences, merging closely related sequences to remove PCR and sequencing errors. Alignment of CDR3 sequences to IMGT reference sequences was used to assign V, D and J gene segments. For a sequence to be retained, a match of at least six nucleotides was required to both a V gene segment and a J gene segment. Rearrangements were classified as productive when the CDR3 lacked stop codons and remained in frame with V and J, and all other rearrangements were classified as non-productive. Following IMGT convention, CDR3 was defined as the stretch from the second conserved V-encoded cysteine to the conserved J-encoded phenylalanine. In an earlier analysis of 550 to 650 of the donors, sequences lacking an unambiguous match to a single V gene segment were excluded. An earlier analysis of a few hundred of the donors classified V segments as functional when productive rearrangements were above 56.7% and as segregating when the standard deviation between donors was above 5%. To diagnose cytomegalovirus status from the catalog of TCR beta chain sequences, a statistical classification framework was built. In a later analysis, TCR nucleotide sequences were compared against IMGT/GENE-DB human TR gene sequences so that V and J genes could be assigned. A later analysis assigned CDR3 sequences and most-parsimonious VDJ recombination scenarios with the TCRdist pipeline. In a later analysis, each TCR beta chain was defined by its CDR3 amino acid sequence together with its V-gene family, and reads without a unique V-gene family were excluded. A later analysis removed over 500 highly shared, low-generation-probability nucleotide sequences to deal with suspected cross-contamination and a sequencing artifact. In a later analysis, a clonal expansion index for each public chain was calculated from normalized within-repertoire ranks of inferred template counts. Generation probabilities in a later analysis came from a VDJ recombination model fitted to out-of-frame rearrangements, and those results were checked against IGoR. In a later analysis, TCR-TCR, TCR-HLA and TCR-CMV co-occurrence was scored with hypergeometric tests, and a repertoire-size bias correction was applied to TCR pairs. To estimate false discovery rates, a later analysis permuted the HLA or CMV assignments 20 times. In a later analysis, co-occurring TCRs were grouped with DBSCAN, and TCRdist sequence similarity was added when clustering was performed within HLA-allele-positive subsets. Repertoires with fewer than 30,000 or more than 120,000 public chains were left out of co-occurrence clustering, as were a handful of repertoires with anomalous nucleotide sharing. TCRdb retrieved this table from immuneACCESS and kept in-frame rearrangements only. Not all clones are present; in checked studies, unresolved V genes account for under half, and no reason is known for the remainder. D and trimming come from the DNA, and the V and J calls and clone size come from that table. The sample table records 150,000 to 200,000 clones; approximately 80% of these occur just once. Nearly 2.5% of the sample goes to the ten largest clones.

The cohort consisted of 600 to 700 healthy bone marrow donors. At the time of sampling, all cohort members were nominally healthy, though unrecorded immune exposures were likely present. The donor tested CMV seronegative and was one of the 352 seronegative cohort members. A peripheral blood sample was provided by each donor, and peripheral blood mononuclear cells were used for TCR beta sequencing. The Qiagen DNeasy Blood Extraction Kit was used to extract genomic DNA from the blood cell samples. About this clone itself: Its antigen remains undetermined. The record has no base qualities; no much larger clone is one base away.

Paper-wide results and their limitations: A further reported finding was that TCR beta sequences accurately predicted the HLA-A and HLA-B alleles for most subjects in the first cohort. It was suggested by the authors that the approach could potentially be generalized to other disease states and immunological phenotypes. A later analysis reported that several top co-occurrence clusters appeared linked to parvovirus B19, influenza, CMV and Epstein-Barr virus. Assigning TCR associations to individual alleles was difficult when HLA alleles, especially DR and DQ, strongly co-occurred. The study listed around 160 TCR beta chains as associated with cytomegalovirus. The earlier analysis of some 560 of the donors excluded roughly 16 rarely observed V segments, including chromosome 9 orphons, because counts were too low. Because the 87-base-pair reads could not distinguish some IMGT-functional V segments, including TRBV6-2 and TRBV6-3, those segments were excluded. In a later genetic analysis, a missense DCLRE1C variant was associated with V-gene and J-gene trimming of TCR beta chains, and the association was replicated in an independent cohort. Compared with equally common non-associated chains, HLA-associated TCR beta chains in a later analysis were more clonally expanded and had lower generation probabilities. Because HLA typing was unavailable for some donors at each locus, only the typed subset was used in association tests. Specific HLA alleles were associated with 15,000 to 20,000 TCR beta sequences at a false discovery rate of 0.05 in a later analysis. A cluster of highly shared sequence variants was judged likely to represent a technical artifact of the sequencing pipeline. Correlated functional status among segregating V segments might reflect linkage disequilibrium, but an unknown experimental factor could not be ruled out. CMV serostatus was the only immune exposure information available for the cohort. Across donors, most TCR sequences were observed very rarely, whereas some public TCRs were present in many individuals. Only TCR beta chains were sequenced in this cohort, and the absence of alpha or paired-chain data limited detectable features. In an earlier analysis of more than 500 of the donors, most TCR beta V segments appeared in productive rearrangements about 87% or about 30% of the time, broadly matching IMGT annotations. The presence/absence analyses assumed that sequencing depth was roughly uniform across donors, and that assumption may not be true. In a later analysis, the rate of TCR association differed among HLA loci, with DRB1 alleles having the most associated TCRs and HLA-C alleles having the fewest. Most CMV-associated TCR beta chains appeared to be HLA-restricted in a later analysis, and the HLA associations seemed to be driven largely by CMV exposure. In a later genetic analysis, fewer N-insertions in productive TCRs were reported among donors in an Asian-associated ancestry cluster than the approximately 630-donor mean. The classifier was reported to diagnose cytomegalovirus status with high specificity and sensitivity in both the original cohort and the validation cohort. In vitro tests confirmed that a few of the cytomegalovirus-associated TCR beta chains recognize cytomegalovirus antigens.

CDR1 and CDR2 (MGHRA, YSYEKL) derive from the germline V gene. Including the terminal cysteine and phenylalanine, the CDR3 comprises 15 residues. CDR3 DNA is the only sequence kept; it has 45 bases, read in frame from the first base. Trimming at the junction amounts to 2 bases on V and 0 bases on J, and the germline ends lie 8 bases apart. This TCR was sampled from a male donor in good health and CMV-seronegative. This chain is built from TRBV4-1 and TRBJ1-3, with the D gene too uncertain to name. The sequenced sample consisted of PBMCs. The DNA sequence is TGCGCCAGCAGCCAAAGAGGGTTCTCTGGAAACACCATATATTTT. Translated, this is CASSQRGFSGNTIYF.